This TCR beta chain derives from a study of blood T cell repertoires in COVID-19. For the study at large: Collection of acute and convalescent COVID-19 samples took place in the United States, Italy and Spain. PBMCs, B-cell-depleted T cells, or T cells provided the cDNA or gDNA that made up the material.

Under the authors' procedure: Counts of nucleated cells, estimated from reference gene primer amplification, were obtained. TCRdb's copy holds only in-frame clones and misses some; the assay was immunoSEQ multiplex PCR. That table supplies the V and J calls and clone size; D and trimming were determined from the DNA. This repertoire shows 240,000 or so clones, roughly 86% found once; its top ten account for about 12%. V shed 4 bases and J shed 2 bases, with 14 bases lying between them. Germline values: CDR1 LNHDA, CDR2 SQIVND (reference sequence). The CDR3 has 15 amino acids. The gene calls are TRBV19 and TRBJ1-2; the D is unclear. The sequence derives from an elderly man with acute or convalescent COVID-19. Sequencing was done on a sample of peripheral blood. CDR3 loop: CASSTTWSLNYGYTF. In DNA form, the CDR3 reads TGTGCCAGTAGTACGACGTGGAGTCTAAACTATGGCTACACCTTC.